In its sample, the clone carrying this T cell receptor beta chain was seen many times. This sequence may be a read error, since a much larger clone differs from it by one base. This sample stems from a study of metastatic and nonmetastatic thyroid tumors. The germline V gene has CDR1 DFQATT and CDR2 SNEGSKA (reference sequence). This CDR3 is 15 amino acids long. Original analysis: A classifier of distant metastasis in papillary thyroid cancer was built from CDR3 differences (across clinicopathological groups). TCRdb re-processed the PCR reads through MiXCR. These V and J calls rely on TCRdb rather than the paper's analysis. The table includes roughly 75,000 clones, approximately 12% detected once. None of the patients had undergone any treatment ahead of thyroid surgery.

V usage is TRBV20-1 and J usage is TRBJ2-7, with D possibly TRBD2 on 6 matching bases. The source is a female donor with papillary thyroid cancer or a benign thyroid nodule (not recorded which). Some clones in this sample may be carry-over from other donors' samples. Input material: tumor tissue. CDR3 bases: TGCAGGGCCCTAGAGAGGAGGGGTCCATCCTACGAGCAGTACTTC. It yields the protein CRALERRGPSYEQYF.